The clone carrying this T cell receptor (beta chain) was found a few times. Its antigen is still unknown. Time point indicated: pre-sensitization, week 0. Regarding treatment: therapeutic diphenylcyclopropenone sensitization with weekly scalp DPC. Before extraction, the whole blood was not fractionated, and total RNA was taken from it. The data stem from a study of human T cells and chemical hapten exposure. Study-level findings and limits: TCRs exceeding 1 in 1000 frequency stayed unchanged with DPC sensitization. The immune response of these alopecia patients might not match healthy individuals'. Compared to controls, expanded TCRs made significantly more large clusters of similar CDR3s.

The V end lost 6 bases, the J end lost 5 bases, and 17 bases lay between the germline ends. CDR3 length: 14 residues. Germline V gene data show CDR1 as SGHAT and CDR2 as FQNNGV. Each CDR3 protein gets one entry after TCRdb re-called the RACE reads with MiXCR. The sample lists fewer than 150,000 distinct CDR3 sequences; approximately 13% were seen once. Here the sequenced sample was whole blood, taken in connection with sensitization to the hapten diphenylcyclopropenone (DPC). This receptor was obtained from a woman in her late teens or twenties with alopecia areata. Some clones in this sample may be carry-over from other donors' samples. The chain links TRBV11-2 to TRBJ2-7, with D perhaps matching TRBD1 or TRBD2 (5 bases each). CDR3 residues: CASSFVGGSDEQYF. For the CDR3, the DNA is TGTGCCAGCAGTTTCGTTGGGGGTTCGGACGAGCAGTACTTC.